This TCR beta chain was sequenced during a study of blood T cell repertoires in COVID-19. Looking at the study overall: The study drew acute and convalescent COVID-19 samples from the United States, Italy and Spain.

TCRdb keeps only in-frame clones here, not all; method: immunoSEQ multiplex PCR. The sample includes 180,000 or so clones, about 88% seen only once; the top ten take over 0.95%. This receptor was identified in a human donor with acute COVID-19. The donor label of this sample is uncertain. The sequencing input was PBMCs or T cells enriched from blood (not recorded which).

The CDR3 sequence: CASSLLGGREETQYF. In DNA, the CDR3 is TGTGCCAGCAGCTTGCTCGGGGGGCGGGAAGAGACCCAGTACTTC. The V and J genes are TRBV7-2 and TRBJ2-5, with a possible D match to TRBD2 (7 bases). This CDR3 is built from 15 residues. Germline CDR1 reads SGHTA; CDR2 reads FQGNSA. V was clipped by 3 bases and J by 3 bases, with 14 bases between them.